This T cell receptor (beta chain) was observed in a study of blood T cell repertoires in COVID-19. For the study at large: Acute and convalescent COVID-19 specimens originated in the United States, Italy and Spain. The analysed material was cDNA or gDNA that came from T cells, B-cell-depleted T cells, or PBMCs.

CDR1 is SGHDN, CDR2 FVKESK, per germline. Trimming cost V 3 bases and J 7 bases; bases outside gene matches: 17. This CDR3 spans 18 amino acids. How the authors handled the data: For nucleated cells, counts were estimated from reference gene primer amplification. Produced via immunoSEQ multiplex PCR; TCRdb's table is partial and in-frame only. The D gene and trimming were derived from the DNA, and the V and J assignments and clone size from that table. In the table there are about 340,000 clones, 90% to 95% of which are singletons. The chain joins TRBV14 to TRBJ1-2, with TRBD1 matching over 10 bases. Sequences were obtained from peripheral blood. This TCR was sampled from a young woman who had recovered from COVID-19. CDR3 residues: CASSQRGGTGASAGGYTF. The CDR3, as DNA: TGTGCCAGCAGCCAGAGAGGCGGGACAGGGGCCTCCGCCGGTGGCTACACCTTC. Full variable domain (rest looked up from reference TRBV14 and TRBJ1-2): EAGVTQFPSHSVIEKGQTVTLRCDPISGHDNLYWYRRVMGKEIKFLLHFVKESKQDESGMPNNRFLAERTGGTYSTLKVQPAELEDSGVYFCASSQRGGTGASAGGYTFGSGTRLTVV.